The entry below describes one T cell receptor beta chain. This clone's antigen is unknown. The germline gene is not matched at one end of the junction; a read error may be the cause. The sample comes from a study of cytomegalovirus exposure and HLA in healthy donors (dated by TCRdb to the late 2010s). In terms of the full investigation: An earlier analysis of 550 to 700 of the donors reported 250 to 350 Gb of sequence data and 120 million or so unique TCR beta sequences from about 200 million T cells. Because of strong linkage in the cohort, roughly 5 DR-DQ haplotypes were treated as single units for association and clustering. The aim of the study was to test whether cataloging public T cell receptors could identify signatures of past pathogen exposure. Of the roughly 400 genotyped donors, 80% to 90% were placed in the genetic ancestry cluster associated with self-reported Caucasian donors. Among some 400 genotyped donors of the cohort, an average of approximately 220,000 unique TCR beta nucleotide sequences was sequenced per donor, of which about 20% were non-productive. The T cell repertoires of some 670 subjects were profiled by immunosequencing and related to cytomegalovirus serostatus. An early release that covered 640 HLA-typed donors contained around 300 gigabases of sequencing data and 80 million or so unique TCR sequences. In a later genetic analysis, genome-wide SNP genotypes for about 55% of the roughly 670 donors were used, and that subset was treated as a discovery cohort. In a later analysis, previously published TCR beta repertoires from several hundred donors were re-analyzed and high-resolution HLA genotyping was added so that TCR occurrence patterns could be studied. To predict cytomegalovirus infection status, the study combined high-throughput TCR immunosequencing, statistical association of individual TCRs with disease status, and machine learning. HLA typing included class I and class II loci at four-digit resolution. In the later analysis, no new phenotypic data were used to find candidate immune exposures; instead, reliance was placed on TCR beta sequences and their occurrence across donors. In addition to the first cohort of 666 subjects, a separate validation cohort of 130 or so different subjects was used. Alongside the repertoire data, information on donor age, sex, ethnicity and CMV serostatus was compiled. An earlier analysis of some 500 of the donors used high-throughput TCR beta sequencing to judge whether each TCR beta V gene segment behaved as functional or pseudogenic. All discovery cohort repertoires had been generated on a single sequencing platform. The number of donors typed differed by locus, with about 629-640 for A, B, C, DRB1 and DQB1, 522 for DQA1, 600 to 610 for DPA1, and some 470 for DPB1.

Looking up the germline V gene yields CDR1 WSHSY and CDR2 SAAADI. The CDR3 numbers 16 residues from cysteine through phenylalanine. Just the 48-base CDR3 DNA is kept, in frame starting at base 1. Broad study findings and their caveats: Broadly in line with IMGT annotations, most TCR beta V segments showed up in productive rearrangements about 90% or about 30% of the time in an earlier analysis of 450 to 750 of the donors. A later genetic analysis reported fewer N-insertions in productive TCRs among donors in an Asian-associated ancestry cluster than the approximately 700-donor mean. In this cohort, only TCR beta chains were sequenced, and detectable features were limited by the absence of alpha or paired-chain data. Roughly uniform sequencing depth across donors was assumed in presence/absence analyses, although this assumption may not hold. HLA typing was unavailable for some donors at each locus, so association tests used only the typed subset. Because counts were too low, around 17 rarely observed V segments, including chromosome 9 orphons, were left out of the earlier analysis of 587 of the donors. Across donors, most TCR sequences were observed very rarely, whereas some public TCRs were present in many individuals. CMV serostatus was the only immune exposure information available for the cohort. Some IMGT-functional V segments, including TRBV6-2 and TRBV6-3, could not be distinguished by the 87-base-pair reads and were therefore excluded. The study gave a list of 150 to 200 TCR beta chains associated with cytomegalovirus. Correlated functional status among segregating V segments might reflect linkage disequilibrium, but an unknown experimental factor could not be ruled out. A later analysis found that HLA-associated TCR beta chains were more clonally expanded and had lower generation probabilities than equally common non-associated chains. At a false discovery rate of 0.05, a later analysis linked 15,000 to 20,000 TCR beta sequences to specific HLA alleles. Cytomegalovirus status was reported to be diagnosed by the classifier with high specificity and sensitivity in both the original and validation cohorts. A cluster of highly shared sequence variants was judged likely to represent a technical artifact of the sequencing pipeline. Assigning TCR associations to individual alleles was difficult when HLA alleles, especially DR and DQ, strongly co-occurred. According to a later analysis, TCR association rates differed among HLA loci, with DRB1 alleles showing the most associated TCRs and HLA-C alleles showing the fewest. Several of the top co-occurrence clusters appeared to be linked to parvovirus B19, influenza, CMV and Epstein-Barr virus, according to a later analysis. In vitro tests confirmed that a few of the cytomegalovirus-associated TCR beta chains recognize cytomegalovirus antigens. V-gene and J-gene trimming of TCR beta chains was associated with a missense DCLRE1C variant in a later genetic analysis, and the association was replicated in an independent cohort. A further reported finding was that TCR beta sequences accurately predicted the HLA-A and HLA-B alleles for most subjects in the first cohort. In a later analysis, most CMV-associated TCR beta chains were found to appear HLA-restricted, with HLA associations seemingly driven largely by CMV exposure. It was suggested by the authors that the approach could potentially be generalized to other disease states and immunological phenotypes.

The library was produced with the immunoSEQ multiplex PCR assay. The multiplex PCR relied on a mix of 60 forward primers for TCR Vbeta segments and 13 reverse primers for TCR Jbeta segments. The CDR3 region of rearranged TCR beta genes was amplified from genomic DNA by a multiplex PCR assay. Amplified TCR beta libraries were sequenced as 87-base-pair reads on the Illumina HiSeq System. The paper's processing steps were these. In a later analysis, some 80 million unique TCR beta chains were counted across the 650 to 700 repertoires, and around 10 million of these chains were shared by at least two donors. Raw reads were error-corrected and collapsed into unique sequences by a nearest-neighbor algorithm in which closely related sequences were merged to remove PCR and sequencing errors. V, D and J gene segments were assigned by aligning CDR3 sequences to IMGT reference sequences. For a sequence to be retained, a match of at least six nucleotides to both a V gene segment and a J gene segment was required. Rearrangements were called productive when the CDR3 lacked stop codons and stayed in frame with V and J; all others were non-productive. Following IMGT convention, CDR3 was defined as the stretch from the second conserved V-encoded cysteine to the conserved J-encoded phenylalanine. In an earlier analysis of approximately 500 of the donors, sequences lacking an unambiguous match to a single V gene segment were excluded. In an earlier analysis of 587 of the donors, V segments were called functional above 56.7% productive rearrangements and were called segregating when the between-donor standard deviation exceeded 5%. A statistical classification framework was built for diagnosing cytomegalovirus status from the catalog of TCR beta chain sequences. In a later analysis, TCR nucleotide sequences were compared against IMGT/GENE-DB human TR gene sequences so that V and J genes could be assigned. Using the TCRdist pipeline, a later analysis assigned CDR3 sequences along with most-parsimonious VDJ recombination scenarios. A later analysis defined each TCR beta chain by its CDR3 amino acid sequence plus V-gene family, and excluded reads lacking a unique V-gene family. A later analysis removed 500 to 650 highly shared, low-generation-probability nucleotide sequences to deal with suspected cross-contamination and a sequencing artifact. For each public chain, a later analysis derived a clonal expansion index from normalized ranks of inferred template counts within each repertoire. In a later analysis, generation probabilities were computed with a VDJ recombination model fitted to out-of-frame rearrangements, and the resulting probabilities were checked against IGoR. In a later analysis, TCR-TCR, TCR-HLA and TCR-CMV co-occurrence was scored with hypergeometric tests, and a repertoire-size bias correction was applied to TCR pairs. False discovery rates were estimated in a later analysis by permuting HLA or CMV assignments 20 times. In a later analysis, co-occurring TCRs were grouped with DBSCAN, and TCRdist sequence similarity was added when clustering was performed within HLA-allele-positive subsets. For co-occurrence clustering, repertoires with fewer than 30,000 or more than 120,000 public chains were excluded, along with about five repertoires with anomalous nucleotide sharing. TCRdb obtained this table from immuneACCESS and retained in-frame rearrangements with V and J assigned. These tables miss some clones; where compared with another copy, unresolved V genes account for less than half of the shortfall, and the remainder is unexplained. V and J calls and clone size are copied from that table; D and trimming were computed from the DNA. The sample table lists about 160,000 clones, roughly 79% of them with a count of one. Roughly 1.6% of the sample belongs to the ten largest clones.

The cohort consisted of 650 to 850 healthy bone marrow donors. Cohort members were all nominally healthy when sampled, although unrecorded immune exposures were likely present. The donor was CMV seronegative and belonged to the group of 350 or so seronegative cohort members. Every donor gave a peripheral blood sample, and the peripheral blood mononuclear cells from that sample were used for TCR beta sequencing. The Qiagen DNeasy Blood Extraction Kit was used to extract genomic DNA from the blood cell samples. This TCR came from a man aged 35-49 years in good health and CMV-seronegative. Specimen: PBMCs. The rearranged segments are TRBV10-2 and TRBJ2-6; the D segment could be TRBD2, given 6 matching bases. The DNA reads as follows: TGCGCCAGCTCCAGGGAGGTCTCGAGAGGGGCCAACGGCCTGACTTTC. Protein translation: CASSREVSRGANGLTF.